These 3 T cell receptor beta chains originate from one sample sequenced in a study of blood T cell repertoires in COVID-19. Clones were sequenced by immunoSEQ multiplex PCR, and TCRdb holds only the in-frame ones, with some missing. The table lists 80,000 to 100,000 clones, 80% of them singletons. Material: peripheral blood. The receptor set was obtained from a human donor in a cohort sampled during active COVID-19.

The chain combines TRBV5-1 with TRBJ1-2; TRBD1 might be the D (6 bases). Germline V gene data show CDR1 as SGHRS and CDR2 as YFSETQ. Trimming took 5 bases from V and 8 from J, leaving 13 bases between them. The CDR3 runs 12 residues. As DNA, the CDR3 is TGCGCCAGCAGGGTGGACAGATTCGGCTACACCTTC. Protein sequence: CASRVDRFGYTF.

The chain uses TRBV28 and TRBJ2-5, with 9 bases matching TRBD1. The V segment lost 5 bases and the J segment 5 bases; nucleotides outside the gene matches: 9. Germline CDR1 MDHEN, CDR2 SYDVKM. This CDR3 is 15 amino acids long. CDR3 sequence (DNA): TGTGCCAGCAGTGGATACAGGGGGCGTCAGGAGACCCAGTACTTC. The encoded protein is CASSGYRGRQETQYF. The whole variable domain, remainder taken from reference TRBV28 and TRBJ2-5, is DVKVTQSSRYLVKRTGEKVFLECVQDMDHENMFWYRQDPGLGLRLIYFSYDVKMKEKGDIPEGYSVSREKKERFSLILESASTNQTSMYLCASSGYRGRQETQYFGPGTRLLVL.

This clone was found a few times. The V call is TRBV5-4, the J call TRBJ2-6; TRBD1 might be the D (6 bases). V shed 4 bases and J shed 4 bases, with 12 bases lying between them. The CDR3 sequence is 15 residues long. Germline CDR1 and CDR2: SGHNT and YYREEE (reference sequence). The DNA of the CDR3 is TGTGCCAGCAGCCAAAACAGGGACGGGGCCAACGTCCTGACTTTC. This gives the protein CASSQNRDGANVLTF.